This passage covers 26 T cell receptor beta chains from one sample sequenced in a study of blood T cell repertoires in COVID-19. Method: immunoSEQ multiplex PCR; TCRdb's copy keeps in-frame clones and lacks some. The table has fewer than 300,000 clones, about 85% seen once. Sequenced sample: peripheral blood. Receptors were obtained from a human donor in a cohort sampled during active COVID-19.

The chain couples TRBV6-6 to TRBJ2-5; no firm D call. Trimming shortened V by 6 bases and J by 2 bases, and 16 bases separated the two germline ends. CDR1 and CDR2 from the germline V gene are MNHNY and SVGAGI (reference sequence). This CDR3 comprises 15 residues. CDR3 in DNA: TGTGCCAGCAGCGGAGAGGCCGCTCAACAAGAGACCCAGTACTTC. Protein product: CASSGEAAQQETQYF.

About this clone: Other DNA sequences in this specimen translate into the identical CDR3. The chain combines TRBV9 with TRBJ2-2, with 8 bases identical to TRBD2. The CDR3 is 16 residues long. Germline CDR1 SGDLS, CDR2 YYNGEE. J gave up 1 base and V 2 bases, and 4 bases lay outside the gene matches. Written as DNA, the CDR3 is TGTGCCAGCAGCGTGGGAACTAGCGGGAACACCGGGGAGCTGTTTTTT. Amino acid sequence: CASSVGTSGNTGELFF.

V is TRBV6-2 or TRBV6-3 and J is TRBJ2-2; TRBD1 aligns across 11 bases. This CDR3 contains 19 residues. The V gene's germline CDR1 is MNHEY and CDR2 SVGEGT. The V gene end was trimmed by 4 bases and the J gene end by 4 bases; junction bases not matched to a gene: 14. The CDR3 region is CASSSTTAVGTGGTGELFF. DNA for the CDR3: TGTGCCAGCAGTTCTACTACCGCCGTAGGGACAGGGGGCACCGGGGAGCTGTTTTTT.

This chain uses TRBV6-5 with TRBJ2-6; tentative D call: TRBD1 (6 bases). Germline V lookup: CDR1 MNHEY, CDR2 SVGAGI. Trimming removed 6 bases from V and 1 base from J, with 10 bases in between. The CDR3 extends over 15 amino acids. For the CDR3, the DNA is TGTGCCAGCAGCGGCAGGGGATCTGGGGCCAACGTCCTGACTTTC. Translated, it gives CASSGRGSGANVLTF.

This chain joins TRBV10-2 and TRBJ2-1; 14 positions agree with TRBD2. This CDR3 is built from 15 residues. The V gene end was trimmed by 6 bases and the J gene end by 8 bases; junction bases not matched to a gene: 6. Germline assignment: CDR1 WSHSY and CDR2 SAAADI. CDR3 amino acids: CASRNMGLAGDEQFF. In DNA, the CDR3 is TGCGCCAGCAGAAACATGGGACTAGCGGGAGATGAGCAGTTCTTC.

The chain has TRBV5-1 and TRBJ1-4; no clear D gene. The CDR3 spans 12 residues. Germline V gene data show CDR1 as SGHRS and CDR2 as YFSETQ. The germline V and J ends were trimmed by 3 bases and 7 bases, with 7 bases remaining between them. The CDR3 loop is CASSSSGEKLFF. The CDR3 DNA reads TGCGCCAGCAGCTCCTCGGGTGAAAAACTGTTTTTT. Using reference TRBV5-1 and TRBJ1-4 for the parts outside the CDR3, the full variable domain is KAGVTQTPRYLIKTRGQQVTLSCSPISGHRSVSWYQQTPGQGLQFLFEYFSETQRNKGNFPGRFSGRQFSNSRSEMNVSTLELGDSALYLCASSSSGEKLFFGSGTQLSVL.

A few counts support this clone. The chain couples TRBV5-1 to TRBJ2-7, with 8 positions matching TRBD1. Germline trimming cut 2 bases from V and 1 base from J; bases unmatched to any gene: 2. The CDR3 has 14 amino acids. The germline gives CDR1 SGHRS, CDR2 YFSETQ. CDR3 bases: TGCGCCAGCAGCTTCACAGGGGGTTCCTACGAGCAGTACTTC. The encoded protein is CASSFTGGSYEQYF.

The chain joins TRBV7-9 to TRBJ2-5; 7 bases match TRBD2. This CDR3 has 13 residues. Losses at the gene ends were 5 bases for V and 4 bases for J; bases not matched to a gene: 4. The V gene's germline CDR1 is SEHNR and CDR2 FQNEAQ (reference sequence). The CDR3 protein is CASSITSVETQYF. The CDR3, as DNA: TGTGCCAGCAGCATAACTAGCGTAGAGACCCAGTACTTC.

V and J are TRBV12-5 and TRBJ2-3, with 7 bases fitting TRBD1. Germline V gives CDR1 LGHNT, CDR2 FRNRAP. V lost 6 bases, J lost 8 bases, and 11 bases stayed unmatched. The length of the CDR3 is 14 residues. Written as DNA, the CDR3 is TGTGCTAGTGGACCGGGACAGCCAGGGAGTACGCAGTATTTT. Translated: CASGPGQPGSTQYF.

The genes are TRBV3-1 (or the pseudogene TRBV3-2) and TRBJ2-3; no reliable D call. This CDR3 has 13 residues. Germline lookup yields CDR1 LGHDT and CDR2 YNNKEL (reference sequence). Trimming pared 4 bases from V and 3 bases from J, leaving 8 bases between. CDR3 loop: CASSPPVTDTQYF. The DNA of the CDR3 is TGTGCCAGCAGCCCCCCCGTAACAGATACGCAGTATTTT.

This clone was seen more than once but under ten times. V is TRBV4-1 and J is TRBJ2-7, with TRBD2 matching 12 bases. J was trimmed by 6 bases and V by 5 bases; bases with no gene match: 8. Germline assignment: CDR1 MGHRA and CDR2 YSYEKL. The CDR3 contains 15 residues. CDR3 sequence (DNA): TGCGCCAGCAGCATACCCCTAGCGGGAGGGGGCGAGCAGTACTTC. Translating it yields CASSIPLAGGGEQYF.

The V call is TRBV5-1, the J call TRBJ2-5; 16 bases align to TRBD2. The CDR3 runs to 16 residues. V lost 4 bases to trimming and J lost 4 bases; unmatched junction nucleotides: 4. Germline CDR1 is SGHRS and CDR2 is YFSETQ. The CDR3 loop reads CASSVGTSGRGETQYF. The CDR3 nucleotides are TGCGCCAGCAGCGTAGGGACTAGCGGGAGGGGAGAGACCCAGTACTTC.

This chain joins TRBV5-1 and TRBJ2-5, with a tentative D call TRBD2 (6 bases). The ends were cut back, 1 base at V and 4 bases at J, with 8 bases in the middle. Germline values: CDR1 SGHRS, CDR2 YFSETQ. This CDR3 has 13 residues. The chain's CDR3 is CASSLRGGETQYF. The CDR3, as DNA: TGCGCCAGCAGCTTGAGGGGAGGAGAGACCCAGTACTTC.

The genes are TRBV5-1 and TRBJ2-3, with TRBD2 matching 12 bases. With V trimmed by 2 bases and J by 2 bases, 9 bases remained unmatched. The germline CDR1 and CDR2 sequences are SGHRS and YFSETQ. This CDR3 has 18 residues. Here the CDR3 DNA reads TGCGCCAGCAGCTTACCCTACGGACTAGCGGGATCCACAGATACGCAGTATTTT. Protein: CASSLPYGLAGSTDTQYF.

A few counts support this clone. This chain links TRBV7-8 with TRBJ2-1, with D possibly matching TRBD2 (6 bases). The V end was cut by 5 bases, the J end by 10 bases, with 21 bases between. CDR1 and CDR2 (germline): SGHVS, FQNEAQ. The CDR3 is made up of 15 amino acids. The CDR3: CASSPVVGGGNEQFF. CDR3 sequence (DNA): TGTGCCAGCAGCCCTGTCGTGGGTGGCGGGAACGAGCAGTTCTTC.

The chain employs TRBV7-2 and TRBJ1-1; perhaps TRBD1 as D (5 bases). Looked up from germline, CDR1 is SGHTA and CDR2 is FQGNSA. V lost 0 bases and J 11 bases, leaving 13 bases between the germline ends. The CDR3 length is 13 residues. Written as DNA, the CDR3 is TGTGCCAGCAGCTTAGCGCATGGGGACTGGGCTTTCTTT. This sequence encodes CASSLAHGDWAFF.

The V and J genes are TRBV28 and TRBJ2-3; 10 nucleotides agree with TRBD2. The length of the CDR3 is 15 residues. The V gene end was trimmed by 6 bases and the J gene end by 3 bases; junction bases not matched to a gene: 6. Germline lookup yields CDR1 MDHEN and CDR2 SYDVKM. The CDR3 sequence is CASRRAGGPTDTQYF. The CDR3 bases are TGTGCCAGCAGGAGAGCGGGAGGGCCGACAGATACGCAGTATTTT.

The rearrangement joins TRBV3-1 (or the pseudogene TRBV3-2) to TRBJ1-4; D uncertain. CDR3 length equals 16 residues. The V end lost 0 bases, the J end lost 0 bases, and 8 bases lay between the germline ends. Germline V gene data show CDR1 as LGHDT and CDR2 as YNNKEL (reference sequence). CDR3 sequence (DNA): TGTGCCAGCAGCCAAGAAAGACTTGCAACTAATGAAAAACTGTTTTTT. Translation gives CASSQERLATNEKLFF.

V gene TRBV5-4 combines with J gene TRBJ2-1; 9 nucleotides match TRBD1. The CDR3 is 13 amino acids. V trimming: 4 bases; J trimming: 8 bases; junction bases outside the gene matches: 4. Per germline, CDR1 SGHNT and CDR2 YYREEE (reference sequence). CDR3 in DNA: TGTGCCAGCAGCCAGACAGGGGGTTATGAGCAGTTCTTC. Its protein product is CASSQTGGYEQFF.

The chain carries TRBV15 and TRBJ2-1; D perhaps matches TRBD1 (6 bases). The CDR3 runs 15 residues. Deletions cut 9 bases from V and 5 bases from J, with 20 bases between. The germline V gene has CDR1 LNHNV and CDR2 YYDKDF (reference sequence). CDR3 sequence (DNA): TGTGCCACAGAGTTACAGGGCATTTACCACAATGAGCAGTTCTTC. The encoded protein is CATELQGIYHNEQFF.

The rearrangement uses TRBV5-5 and TRBJ2-1; D is ambiguous. Trimming took off 1 base at V and 0 bases at J, with 11 bases between the two ends. This CDR3 is built from 16 residues. Germline CDR1 is SGHKS and CDR2 is YYEKEE (reference sequence). The CDR3 spells CASSLRVTASYNEQFF. The CDR3 DNA follows: TGTGCCAGCAGCTTGCGAGTTACAGCCTCCTACAATGAGCAGTTCTTC.

The sample holds one count of this clone. The chain links TRBV11-2 to TRBJ1-3; weak D call: TRBD1 (6 bases). The CDR3 sequence is 15 residues long. V shed 5 bases and J shed 0 bases, with 11 bases lying between them. The germline gives CDR1 SGHAT, CDR2 FQNNGV. CDR3 coding DNA: TGTGCCAGCAGCCGAGACAGGAGCTCTGGAAACACCATATATTTT. This encodes CASSRDRSSGNTIYF.

The V call is TRBV11-2, the J call TRBJ1-6, with 7 nucleotides matching TRBD1. The CDR3 runs 16 residues. Germline values: CDR1 SGHAT, CDR2 FQNNGV. V shed 4 bases and J 6 bases; nucleotides not matched to a gene: 9. CDR3 in DNA: TGTGCCAGCAGCTCTAGAACGGGACAGTCTAATTCACCCCTCCACTTT. Its protein is CASSSRTGQSNSPLHF.

The J gene is TRBJ2-1, the V gene TRBV3-1 (or the pseudogene TRBV3-2); TRBD1 is a possible D gene (5 bases). Germline V gene data show CDR1 as LGHDT and CDR2 as YNNKEL (reference sequence). The V and J ends lost 2 bases and 8 bases respectively, with 13 bases between them. The CDR3 runs 14 residues. The CDR3 bases are TGTGCCAGCAGCCAAATTCAAGGGGTTGATGAGCAGTTCTTC. It encodes CASSQIQGVDEQFF.

This sequence joins TRBV28 and TRBJ1-5; tentative D call: TRBD1 (6 bases). The CDR3 has 15 amino acids. Looked up from germline, CDR1 is MDHEN and CDR2 is SYDVKM. Trimming removed 7 bases at V and 3 bases at J, with 16 bases between. CDR3: CASTPRGTNNQPQHF. Written as DNA, the CDR3 is TGTGCCAGCACACCAAGAGGGACAAACAATCAGCCCCAGCATTTT.

The sample holds a few counts of this clone. The V gene is TRBV3-1 (or the pseudogene TRBV3-2), the J gene TRBJ1-2; perhaps TRBD1 as D (5 bases). Per germline, CDR1 LGHDT and CDR2 YNNKEL (reference sequence). The CDR3 sequence is 16 residues long. V shed 0 bases and J shed 4 bases, with 15 bases lying between them. CDR3 region: CASSQDRTRPTYGYTF. CDR3 nucleotides: TGTGCCAGCAGCCAAGACCGGACAAGGCCTACCTATGGCTACACCTTC.